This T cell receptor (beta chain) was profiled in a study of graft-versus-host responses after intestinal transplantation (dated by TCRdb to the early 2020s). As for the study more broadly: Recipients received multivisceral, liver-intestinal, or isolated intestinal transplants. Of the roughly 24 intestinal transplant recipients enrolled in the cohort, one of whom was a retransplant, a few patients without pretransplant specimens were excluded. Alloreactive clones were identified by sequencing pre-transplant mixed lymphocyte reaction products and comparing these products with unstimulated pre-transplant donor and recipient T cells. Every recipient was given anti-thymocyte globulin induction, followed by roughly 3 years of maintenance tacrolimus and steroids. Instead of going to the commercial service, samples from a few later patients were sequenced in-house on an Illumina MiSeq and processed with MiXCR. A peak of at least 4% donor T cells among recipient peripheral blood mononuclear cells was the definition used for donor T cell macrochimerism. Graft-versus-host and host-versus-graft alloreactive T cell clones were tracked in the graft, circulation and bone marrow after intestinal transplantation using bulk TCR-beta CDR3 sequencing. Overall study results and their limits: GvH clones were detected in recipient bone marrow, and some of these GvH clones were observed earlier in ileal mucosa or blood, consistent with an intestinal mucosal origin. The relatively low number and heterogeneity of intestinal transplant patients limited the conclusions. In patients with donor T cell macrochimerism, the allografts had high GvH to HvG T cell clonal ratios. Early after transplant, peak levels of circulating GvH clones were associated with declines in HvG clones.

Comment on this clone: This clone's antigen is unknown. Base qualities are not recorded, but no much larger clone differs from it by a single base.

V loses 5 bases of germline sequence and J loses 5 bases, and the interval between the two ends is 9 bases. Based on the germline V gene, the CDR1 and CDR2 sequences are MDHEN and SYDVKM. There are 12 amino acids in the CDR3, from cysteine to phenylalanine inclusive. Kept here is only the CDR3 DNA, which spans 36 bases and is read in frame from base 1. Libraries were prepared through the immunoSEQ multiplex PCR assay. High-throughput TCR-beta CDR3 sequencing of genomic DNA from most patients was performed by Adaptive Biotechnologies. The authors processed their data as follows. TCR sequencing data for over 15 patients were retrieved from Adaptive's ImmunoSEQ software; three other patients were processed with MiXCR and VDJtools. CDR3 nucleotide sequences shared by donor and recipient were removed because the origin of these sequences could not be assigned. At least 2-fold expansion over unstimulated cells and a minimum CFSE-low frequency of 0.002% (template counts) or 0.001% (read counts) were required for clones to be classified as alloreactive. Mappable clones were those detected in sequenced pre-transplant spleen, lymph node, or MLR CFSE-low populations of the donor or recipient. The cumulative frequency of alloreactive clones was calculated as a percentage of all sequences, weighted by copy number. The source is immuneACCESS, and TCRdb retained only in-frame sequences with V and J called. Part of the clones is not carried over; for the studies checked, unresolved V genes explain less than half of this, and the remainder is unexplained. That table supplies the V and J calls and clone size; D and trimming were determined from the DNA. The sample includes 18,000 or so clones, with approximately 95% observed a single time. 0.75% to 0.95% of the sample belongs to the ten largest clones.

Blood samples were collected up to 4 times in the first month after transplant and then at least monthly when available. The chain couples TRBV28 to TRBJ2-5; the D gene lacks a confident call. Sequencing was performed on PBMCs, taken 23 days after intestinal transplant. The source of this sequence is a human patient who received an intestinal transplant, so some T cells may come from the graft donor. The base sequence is TGTGCCAGCAGTCTCCCCAGGGAGACCCAGTACTTC. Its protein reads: CASSLPRETQYF.